The 26 T cell receptor beta chains below all came from one sample that was sequenced in a study of CD8 T cells in ankylosing spondylitis. The antigens these receptors bind are not known. TCRdb re-derived calls from the 5' RACE reads in MiXCR, one entry per CDR3 protein. The profile covers some 800,000 distinct CDR3 sequences, with roughly 12% appearing a single time and under 0.6% taken by the ten largest. Notes on the study in general: There was a TCR beta motif, made of eight highly homologous variants, that appeared characteristic of ankylosing spondylitis blood.

The source material was blood, either unsorted or a sorted T cell fraction (not recorded which). The source is a male donor with ankylosing spondylitis.

For this clonotype: This may stem from a read error, because a much larger clone lies one nucleotide away. This chain joins TRBV5-1 and TRBJ1-5; a weak D match, TRBD1 (6 bases). The ends were cut back, 1 base at V and 1 base at J, with 9 bases in the middle. The CDR3 is 15 amino acids. Looked up from germline, CDR1 is SGHRS and CDR2 is YFSETQ. The CDR3 sequence is CASSLTGRSNQPQHF. In nucleotides, the CDR3 is TGCGCCAGCAGCTTGACAGGGAGAAGCAATCAGCCCCAGCATTTT.

On this clonotype: An end of the junction does not agree with germline; a read error may underlie this. This chain connects TRBV7-9 to TRBJ2-1; D is tentatively TRBD1 or TRBD2 (6 bases each). There are 13 residues in the CDR3. Germline CDR1 reads SEHNR; CDR2 reads FQNEAQ (reference sequence). This CDR3 reads CASSLGRGDSWVF. As DNA, the CDR3 is TGTGCCAGCAGCTTAGGGAGGGGGGACTCGTGGGTCTTC.

This clonotype was picked up many times. In nucleotides, the CDR3 is TGCAGTGCTGACGATCCCTACGAGCAGTACTTC. It translates to CSADDPYEQYF. This chain joins TRBV20-1 and TRBJ2-7; D remains ambiguous. In germline, CDR1 is DFQATT, CDR2 SNEGSKA (reference sequence). The CDR3 loop spans 11 amino acids. The V and J ends lost 5 bases and 2 bases respectively, with 7 bases between them.

The gene calls are TRBV7-2 and TRBJ1-5; D perhaps matches TRBD1 (5 bases). The germline CDR1 and CDR2 sequences are SGHTA and FQGNSA. V lost 2 bases to trimming and J lost 6 bases, with 11 bases between them. The length of the CDR3 is 14 residues. The CDR3 spells CASSLRGGSQPQHF. DNA for the CDR3: TGTGCCAGCAGCTTAAGGGGCGGGAGTCAGCCCCAGCATTTT.

This clonotype was observed at least ten times. The chain combines TRBV5-1 with TRBJ2-3, with TRBD1 matching over 7 bases. CDR1 and CDR2 from the germline V gene are SGHRS and YFSETQ. J lost 4 bases, V lost 2 bases, and 4 bases had no gene match. There are 14 residues in the CDR3. In DNA form, the CDR3 reads TGCGCCAGCAGCTTCGACAGGGTAGCAGATACGCAGTATTTT. Translating it yields CASSFDRVADTQYF.

This chain uses TRBV20-1 with TRBJ1-1; 11 bases agree with TRBD1. V shed 2 bases, J shed 5 bases, and the junction held 7 bases outside the gene matches. CDR1 DFQATT and CDR2 SNEGSKA come from the germline V gene (reference sequence). The CDR3 spans 15 residues. CDR3 nucleotides: TGCAGTGCTAGAATCCCCGGGACAGGGGGTACTGAAGCTTTCTTT. Residues: CSARIPGTGGTEAFF.

This clonotype came up many times. This CDR3 reads CASSLGRTSGGQETQYF. The DNA for the CDR3 is TGTGCCAGCAGCTTAGGTCGGACTAGCGGGGGACAGGAGACCCAGTACTTC. V and J are TRBV7-2 and TRBJ2-5; the match to TRBD2 covers 13 bases. The V gene's germline CDR1 is SGHTA and CDR2 FQGNSA. The V segment lost 1 base and the J segment 5 bases; nucleotides outside the gene matches: 7. There are 17 residues in the CDR3.

This clonotype has at least ten counts. The rearrangement joins TRBV5-5 to TRBJ1-2, with D uncertain. The CDR3 covers 15 residues. Trimming stripped 4 bases from V and 2 bases from J, with 15 bases between. Germline loops: CDR1 SGHKS, CDR2 YYEKEE (reference sequence). As DNA, the CDR3 is TGTGCCAGCAGCCTCGGACCGAGGAGGAACTATGGCTACACCTTC. Protein product: CASSLGPRRNYGYTF.

This clonotype has at least ten counts. The chain couples TRBV28 to TRBJ2-7; D not certain. V lost 6 bases to trimming and J lost 9 bases, with 15 bases between them. Germline V gene sequence: CDR1 MDHEN, CDR2 SYDVKM. The CDR3 has 12 residues. CDR3 in DNA: TGTGCCAGCAGCCTTGTCTACGGCGGGCAGTACTTC. Residues: CASSLVYGGQYF.

V gene TRBV29-1 combines with J gene TRBJ2-7, with a weak D call TRBD2 (5 bases). CDR1 is SQVTM, CDR2 ANQGSEA, per germline. V lost 1 base to trimming and J lost 7 bases, with 11 bases between them. The CDR3 runs to 12 residues. CDR3 in DNA: TGCAGCGTTGAAGTTAGGACGGGAGAGCAGTACTTC. This codes for CSVEVRTGEQYF.

V is TRBV28 and J is TRBJ2-2; a weak D match, TRBD1 (5 bases). This CDR3 is built from 16 residues. The germline V gene encodes CDR1 MDHEN and CDR2 SYDVKM. V lost 6 bases and J lost 0, with 14 bases in between. CDR3 DNA sequence: TGTGCCAGCAGAACACCCAGGGCCCCGAACACCGGGGAGCTGTTTTTT. Residues: CASRTPRAPNTGELFF.

V gene TRBV20-1 combines with J gene TRBJ2-7; 11 bases line up with TRBD1. The CDR3 totals 13 residues. From germline, CDR1 is DFQATT and CDR2 SNEGSKA (reference sequence). Germline trimming cut 5 bases from V and 2 bases from J; bases unmatched to any gene: 2. The CDR3 reads CSAWGQGAYEQYF. In DNA, the CDR3 is TGCAGTGCTTGGGGACAGGGGGCCTACGAGCAGTACTTC.

Concerning this clonotype itself: This may be a read error: a much more frequent sequence differs by one nucleotide. The J gene is TRBJ2-7, the V gene TRBV7-2, with 7 bases lining up with TRBD2. This CDR3 comprises 15 residues. The germline CDR1 and CDR2 sequences are SGHTA and FQGNSA. The CDR3 nucleotides read TGTGCCAGCAGCTACGCTAGGACTAGAACCTACGAGCGGTACTTC. Encoded protein: CASSYARTRTYERYF.

In this sample, this clonotype turned up a few times. This chain connects TRBV20-1 to TRBJ2-4; TRBD1 agrees at 11 bases. The CDR3 length is 15 residues. The germline V gene has CDR1 DFQATT and CDR2 SNEGSKA (reference sequence). Trimming took 3 bases from V and 8 from J; bases not matched to a gene: 9. The CDR3 region has the DNA TGCAGTGCTAGCTCCCTGGGGACAGGGGGAGACATTCAGTACTTC. Its protein product is CSASSLGTGGDIQYF.

In this sample, this clonotype turned up a few times. The genes are TRBV20-1 and TRBJ2-3; 10 bases are a match to TRBD2. This CDR3 is built from 13 residues. Germline assignment: CDR1 DFQATT and CDR2 SNEGSKA (reference sequence). CDR3 bases: TGCAGCCGAAGCGGGAGGGCCACAGATACGCAGTATTTT. Translating it yields CSRSGRATDTQYF.

This clonotype was seen ten or more times. V is TRBV28 and J is TRBJ1-3; 7 bases align to TRBD1. Per the germline V gene, CDR1 is MDHEN and CDR2 is SYDVKM. Trimming took 6 bases from V and 1 from J; bases not matched to a gene: 0. The CDR3 spans 13 residues. CDR3 nucleotides: TGTGCCAGCAGCAGGGGGTCTGGAAACACCATATATTTT. It is translated as CASSRGSGNTIYF.

The chain combines TRBV5-1 with TRBJ2-7; D is unclear. V dropped 4 bases and J dropped 0 bases, with 14 bases sitting between them. Germline CDR1 SGHRS, CDR2 YFSETQ. This CDR3 has 15 amino acids. The CDR3 reads CASSTDWTSSYEQYF. CDR3 nucleotide sequence: TGCGCCAGCAGCACCGACTGGACGAGCTCCTACGAGCAGTACTTC.

This clonotype was observed a handful of times. The chain employs TRBV4-2 and TRBJ2-3; TRBD2 aligns across 8 bases. J gave up 4 bases and V 5 bases, and 8 bases lay outside the gene matches. The CDR3 is made up of 15 amino acids. CDR1 is LGHNA, CDR2 YNFKEQ, per germline. CDR3 region: CASSSRREGADTQYF. The CDR3 region has the DNA TGTGCCAGCAGCTCTCGTCGGGAGGGCGCAGATACGCAGTATTTT.

In this sample, this clonotype turned up a few times. This sequence joins TRBV4-3 and TRBJ2-5; 10 bases map to TRBD2. J was trimmed by 0 bases and V by 1 base; bases with no gene match: 8. Germline CDR1 reads LGHNA; CDR2 reads YSLEER. This CDR3 region has 18 residues. The CDR3 sequence is CASSQGAAGGLYQETQYF. CDR3 sequence (DNA): TGCGCCAGCAGCCAAGGTGCAGCGGGAGGGTTGTACCAAGAGACCCAGTACTTC.

The chain carries TRBV7-2 and TRBJ2-2, with 9 bases identical to TRBD1. This CDR3 has 16 amino acids. CDR1 SGHTA and CDR2 FQGNSA come from the germline V gene. With 3 bases clipped from V and 5 bases from J, the junction kept 7 bases outside the gene matches. This CDR3 is CASSFRTGVVTGELFF. Here the CDR3 DNA reads TGTGCCAGCAGCTTTCGGACAGGGGTCGTAACCGGGGAGCTGTTTTTT.

In this sample, this clonotype turned up many times. The chain employs TRBV5-1 and TRBJ2-1; 10 nucleotides line up with TRBD1. J gave up 5 bases and V 3 bases, and 11 bases lay outside the gene matches. From germline, CDR1 is SGHRS and CDR2 YFSETQ. The CDR3 has 17 residues. The DNA for the CDR3 is TGCGCCAGCAGCTACGAAGTGGGACAGGGGATCGACAATGAGCAGTTCTTC. It is translated as CASSYEVGQGIDNEQFF.

V is TRBV10-3 and J is TRBJ2-2; a possible D gene is TRBD1 (6 bases). V was pared by 4 bases and J by 2 bases, with 26 bases between. The length of the CDR3 is 20 residues. In germline, CDR1 is ENHRY, CDR2 SYGVKD. The CDR3 nucleotides are TGTGCCATCAGTGGGTCGAATTTCCAACAGGGATACCAAAACACCGGGGAGCTGTTTTTT. The encoded protein is CAISGSNFQQGYQNTGELFF.

V usage is TRBV6-2 or TRBV6-3 and J usage is TRBJ2-7, with unresolved D. The germline CDR1 and CDR2 sequences are MNHEY and SVGEGT. The CDR3 totals 14 residues. V lost 6 bases to trimming and J lost 5 bases, with 17 bases between them. The CDR3 DNA is TGTGCCAGCAGGGTCCGGTCCGCCAGGCACGAGCAGTACTTC. Translated, it gives CASRVRSARHEQYF.

V is TRBV7-3 and J is TRBJ2-7; 7 bases align to TRBD1. Germline CDR1 SGHTA, CDR2 FQGTGA. The CDR3 extends over 15 amino acids. V lost 5 bases, J lost 4 bases, and 11 bases stayed unmatched. CDR3 loop: CASSPQPGQIYEQYF. CDR3 DNA sequence: TGTGCCAGCAGCCCTCAACCGGGACAGATATACGAGCAGTACTTC.

This clonotype was seen only a few times. The rearrangement joins TRBV4-3 to TRBJ2-1, with TRBD2 matching 8 bases. Trimming cost V 2 bases and J 0 bases; bases outside gene matches: 3. There are 16 residues in the CDR3. Germline V gene data show CDR1 as LGHNA and CDR2 as YSLEER. In DNA, the CDR3 is TGCGCCAGCAGCCAACTAGCGGGTTCCTCCTACAATGAGCAGTTCTTC. Translated, it gives CASSQLAGSSYNEQFF.

CDR3: CSAPNHGGDEKLFF. CDR3 nucleotides: TGCAGTGCTCCAAACCATGGGGGGGATGAAAAACTGTTTTTT. The genes are TRBV20-1 and TRBJ1-4; perhaps TRBD1 as D (5 bases). The length of the CDR3 is 14 residues. With 5 bases removed from V and 6 bases from J, the gap between germline ends came to 16 bases. The germline V gene encodes CDR1 DFQATT and CDR2 SNEGSKA (reference sequence).